These 17 T cell receptor beta chains were sequenced from one sample in a study of OX40 agonist ivuxolimab in advanced cancers. Library construction relied on the immunoSEQ multiplex PCR assay. Entries here come from immuneACCESS through TCRdb and include only in-frame sequences with V and J called. Some clones fail to appear in such tables; in the studies checked, an unresolved V gene covers under half of the shortfall, and the cause of the remainder is unknown. Recorded for this sample are 50,000 to 65,000 clones; approximately 88% of them occurred a single time. Around 12% of the sample rests with the top ten. Specimen: CD4+ or CD8+ T cells sorted from blood, collected in a trial of the OX40 agonist ivuxolimab. The receptors here all came from an adult with an advanced solid tumor such as melanoma, head and neck, liver or kidney cancer.

The rearrangement joins TRBV6-6 to TRBJ2-7, with TRBD2 identical over 10 bases. This CDR3 contains 15 residues. Looked up from germline, CDR1 is MNHNY and CDR2 is SVGAGI (reference sequence). The J segment lost 6 bases and the V segment lost 6 bases, leaving 11 bases of the junction unmatched. The DNA for the CDR3 is TGTGCCAGCAGACCAGGGGCTAGCGGGAGTAGCGAGCAGTACTTC. It codes for CASRPGASGSSEQYF.

The DNA of the CDR3 is TGTGCCAGCAGTCGGACAGGGAGCCCTCAAGAGACCCAGTACTTC. Translating gives CASSRTGSPQETQYF. The V and J genes are TRBV6-6 and TRBJ2-5; 8 bases match TRBD1. Unmatched junction bases numbered 7, after V lost 5 bases and J lost 2 bases. Germline values: CDR1 MNHNY, CDR2 SVGAGI (reference sequence). The CDR3 spans 15 residues.

In its sample, this clone was seen once. The chain carries TRBV11-2 and TRBJ2-1; 8 nucleotides match TRBD2. Unmatched junction bases numbered 14, after V lost 5 bases and J lost 5 bases. The CDR3 contains 17 residues. Germline loops: CDR1 SGHAT, CDR2 FQNNGV. The CDR3, as DNA: TGTGCCAGCAGCCAAAGACCCGGGGGGGGCCCGGACAATGAGCAGTTCTTC. Its translation: CASSQRPGGGPDNEQFF. The variable domain in full, with the rest retrieved from reference TRBV11-2 and TRBJ2-1, is EAGVAQSPRYKIIEKRQSVAFWCNPISGHATLYWYQQILGQGPKLLIQFQNNGVVDDSQLPKDRFSAERLKGVDSTLKIQPAKLEDSAVYLCASSQRPGGGPDNEQFFGPGTRLTVL.

The J gene is TRBJ1-4, the V gene TRBV5-1; D perhaps matches TRBD1 (6 bases). V was clipped by 4 bases and J by 8 bases, with 18 bases between them. Germline lookup yields CDR1 SGHRS and CDR2 YFSETQ. The CDR3 consists of 15 residues. The CDR3 DNA reads TGCGCCAGCAGCGCGGGGGACACTGGAGGAGAAAAACTGTTTTTT. Translated, it gives CASSAGDTGGEKLFF.

This clone was found a few times. This specimen includes other DNA sequences encoding the same CDR3. V and J are TRBV5-5 and TRBJ1-6; the match to TRBD1 covers 7 bases. The germline V gene has CDR1 SGHKS and CDR2 YYEKEE (reference sequence). V shed 0 bases and J 10 bases; nucleotides not matched to a gene: 7. The CDR3 is 15 residues long. As DNA, the CDR3 is TGTGCCAGCAGCTTGGCGGCAGGGGGGTACTCACCCCTCCACTTT. Translating it yields CASSLAAGGYSPLHF.

This clone was recorded a few times. The chain recombines TRBV6-5 with TRBJ2-5; possible D gene TRBD2, 6 bases. The CDR3 loop spans 13 amino acids. From germline, CDR1 is MNHEY and CDR2 SVGAGI. Trimming cost V 2 bases and J 7 bases, with 11 bases left between them. The chain's CDR3 is CASSYGGKATQYF. CDR3 coding DNA: TGTGCCAGCAGTTACGGGGGGAAAGCGACCCAGTACTTC.

The chain employs TRBV19 and TRBJ2-3; D could derive from TRBD1 or TRBD2 (5 bases each). The CDR3 loop spans 16 amino acids. Trimming took 3 bases from V and 1 from J, leaving 14 bases between them. In germline, CDR1 is LNHDA, CDR2 SQIVND (reference sequence). The CDR3 DNA reads TGTGCCAGTAGTATCGACGTGAGGGGTGGCACAGATACGCAGTATTTT. Protein: CASSIDVRGGTDTQYF.

The V gene is TRBV4-1, the J gene TRBJ2-6; D is tentatively TRBD1 or TRBD2 (6 bases each). The V and J ends lost 2 bases and 11 bases respectively, with 16 bases between them. The CDR3 loop spans 15 amino acids. Per germline, CDR1 MGHRA and CDR2 YSYEKL. DNA of the CDR3: TGCGCCAGCAGCCAATCGGGGGCGGAGCCTGACGTCCTGACTTTC. This translates into CASSQSGAEPDVLTF.

This chain connects TRBV5-5 to TRBJ1-1; maybe TRBD1 (5 bases). This CDR3 region has 14 residues. Germline values: CDR1 SGHKS, CDR2 YYEKEE (reference sequence). The V end lost 3 bases, the J end lost 5 bases, and 14 bases lay between the germline ends. The CDR3 loop reads CASSSLWGDTEAFF. For the CDR3, the DNA is TGTGCCAGCAGCTCCCTGTGGGGCGATACTGAAGCTTTCTTT. The variable domain in full, completed from reference TRBV5-5 and TRBJ1-1, reads DAGVTQSPTHLIKTRGQQVTLRCSPISGHKSVSWYQQVLGQGPQFIFQYYEKEERGRGNFPDRFSARQFPNYSSELNVNALLLGDSALYLCASSSLWGDTEAFFGQGTRLTVV.

V gene TRBV13 combines with J gene TRBJ1-3; D perhaps matches TRBD1 (6 bases). V was cut by 4 bases and J by 3 bases, with 22 bases left in between. Germline CDR1 reads PRHDT; CDR2 reads FYEKMQ (reference sequence). This CDR3 region has 18 residues. This CDR3 reads CASSYSGTFDPSGNTIYF. The CDR3 DNA sequence: TGTGCCAGCAGCTACAGCGGGACATTCGACCCGAGTGGAAACACCATATATTTT.

The chain uses TRBV28 and TRBJ2-4; TRBD1 might be the D (6 bases). CDR1 is MDHEN and CDR2 is SYDVKM in the germline V gene. V was cut by 5 bases and J by 2 bases, with 10 bases left in between. The CDR3 runs 14 residues. CDR3 DNA: TGTGCCAGCAGTCCGCAGGGGACCAAAAACATTCAGTACTTC. Translation gives CASSPQGTKNIQYF.

The chain combines TRBV6-1 with TRBJ1-2; TRBD1 is a possible D gene (6 bases). This CDR3 region has 17 residues. Germline values: CDR1 MNHNS, CDR2 SASEGT. V was clipped by 1 base and J by 0 bases, with 15 bases between them. The CDR3 loop reads CASSEVAGVISNYGYTF. The DNA of the CDR3 is TGTGCCAGCAGTGAAGTGGCAGGGGTAATTTCTAACTATGGCTACACCTTC.

The count of this clone is one. This chain uses TRBV29-1 with TRBJ2-3; D not resolved. Trimming removed 5 bases at V and 2 bases at J, with 8 bases between. The CDR3 runs to 12 residues. The germline V gene has CDR1 SQVTM and CDR2 ANQGSEA. CDR3 sequence: CSVLGYTDTQYF. In DNA, the CDR3 is TGCAGCGTTCTGGGATACACAGATACGCAGTATTTT.

CDR3 in amino acids: CAIRSGGATDTQYF. In DNA form, the CDR3 reads TGTGCCATTCGCTCCGGGGGCGCGACAGATACGCAGTATTTT. J is TRBJ2-3 and V is TRBV10-3; the D gene could be TRBD1 or TRBD2 (6 bases each). This CDR3 spans 14 amino acids. Germline V gives CDR1 ENHRY, CDR2 SYGVKD. Trimming cost V 9 bases and J 3 bases, with 16 bases left between them.

The genes are TRBV29-1 and TRBJ2-7; the D is unclear. Per the germline V gene, CDR1 is SQVTM and CDR2 is ANQGSEA. Trimming removed 7 bases at V and 2 bases at J, with 15 bases between. This CDR3 comprises 13 residues. The CDR3 nucleotides read TGCAGCGGGCAACGAGAGAACACCTACGAGCAGTACTTC. Translating it yields CSGQRENTYEQYF.

The chain carries TRBV5-5 and TRBJ1-2; D call uncertain. CDR1 and CDR2 (germline): SGHKS, YYEKEE (reference sequence). The CDR3 runs to 13 residues. V was shortened by 1 base and J by 4 bases, with 8 bases between the two germline ends. The DNA for the CDR3 is TGTGCCAGCAGCTTGAGGTCGGGCTATGGCTACACCTTC. It is translated as CASSLRSGYGYTF.

This clone has more than one count but fewer than ten. The chain recombines TRBV27 with TRBJ1-6, with D perhaps matching TRBD1 (5 bases). Trimming left V 5 bases short and J 14 bases short, with 13 bases between. This CDR3 region has 12 residues. Germline CDR1 is MNHEY and CDR2 is SMNVEV (reference sequence). The CDR3 nucleotides read TGTGCCAGCAGTACCCCCGGGGCAACCCTCCACTTT. Encoded protein: CASSTPGATLHF.